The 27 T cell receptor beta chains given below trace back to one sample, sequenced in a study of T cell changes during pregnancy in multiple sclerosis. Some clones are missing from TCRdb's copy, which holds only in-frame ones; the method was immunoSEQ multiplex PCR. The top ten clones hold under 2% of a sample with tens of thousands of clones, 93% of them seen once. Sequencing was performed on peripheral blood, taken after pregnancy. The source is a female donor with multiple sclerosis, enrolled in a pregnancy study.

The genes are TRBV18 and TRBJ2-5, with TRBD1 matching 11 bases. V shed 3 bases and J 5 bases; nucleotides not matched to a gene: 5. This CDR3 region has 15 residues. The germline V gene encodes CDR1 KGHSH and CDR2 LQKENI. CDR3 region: CASSPRTGGGETQYF. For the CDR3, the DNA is TGTGCCAGCTCACCGAGGACAGGGGGCGGCGAGACCCAGTACTTC.

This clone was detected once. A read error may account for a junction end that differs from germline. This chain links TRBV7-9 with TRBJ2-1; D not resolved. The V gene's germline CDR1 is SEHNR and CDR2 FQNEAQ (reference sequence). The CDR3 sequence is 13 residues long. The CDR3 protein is CASSLYSNNEQFF. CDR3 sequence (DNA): TGTGCCAGCAGCTTATACTCCAACAATGAGCAGTTCTTC. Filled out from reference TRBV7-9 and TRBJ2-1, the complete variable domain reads DTGVSQNPRHKITKRGQNVTFRCDPISEHNRLYWYRQTLGQGPEFLTYFQNEAQLEKSRLLSDRFSAERPKGSFSTLEIQRTEQGDSAMYLCASSLYSNNEQFFGPGTRLTVL.

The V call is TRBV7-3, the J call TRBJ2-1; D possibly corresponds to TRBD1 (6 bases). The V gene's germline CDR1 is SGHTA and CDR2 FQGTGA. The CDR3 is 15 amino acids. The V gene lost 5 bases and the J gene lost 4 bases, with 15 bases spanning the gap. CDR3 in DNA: TGTGCCAGCAGCCTAGGATGGACAGTATACAATGAGCAGTTCTTC. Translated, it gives CASSLGWTVYNEQFF. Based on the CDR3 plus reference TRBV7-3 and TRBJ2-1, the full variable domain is GAGVSQTPSNKVTEKGKYVELRCDPISGHTALYWYRQSLGQGPEFLIYFQGTGAADDSGLPNDRFFAVRPEGSVSTLKIQRTERGDSAVYLCASSLGWTVYNEQFFGPGTRLTVL.

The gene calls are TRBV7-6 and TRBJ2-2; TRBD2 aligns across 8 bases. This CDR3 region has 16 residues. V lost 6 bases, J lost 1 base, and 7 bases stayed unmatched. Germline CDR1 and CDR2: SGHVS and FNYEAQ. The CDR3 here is CASSPIAGKNTGELFF. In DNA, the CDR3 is TGTGCCAGCAGTCCAATAGCGGGGAAGAACACCGGGGAGCTGTTTTTT. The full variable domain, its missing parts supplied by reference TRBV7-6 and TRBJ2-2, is GAGVSQSPRYKVTKRGQDVALRCDPISGHVSLYWYRQALGQGPEFLTYFNYEAQQDKSGLPNDRFSAERPEGSISTLTIQRTEQRDSAMYRCASSPIAGKNTGELFFGEGSRLTVL.

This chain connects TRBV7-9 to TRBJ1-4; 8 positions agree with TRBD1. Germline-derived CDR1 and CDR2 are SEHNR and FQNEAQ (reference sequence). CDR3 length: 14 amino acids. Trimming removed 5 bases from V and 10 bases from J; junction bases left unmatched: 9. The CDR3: CASSPKTGEVKLFF. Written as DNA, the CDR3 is TGTGCCAGCAGCCCTAAGACAGGGGAGGTAAAACTGTTTTTT.

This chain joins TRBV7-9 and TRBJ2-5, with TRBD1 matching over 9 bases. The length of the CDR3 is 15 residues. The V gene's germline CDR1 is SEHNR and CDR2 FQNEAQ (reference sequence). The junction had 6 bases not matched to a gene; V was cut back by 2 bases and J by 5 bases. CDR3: CASSLPTGGIETQYF. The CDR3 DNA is TGTGCCAGCAGCTTACCGACAGGGGGGATCGAGACCCAGTACTTC.

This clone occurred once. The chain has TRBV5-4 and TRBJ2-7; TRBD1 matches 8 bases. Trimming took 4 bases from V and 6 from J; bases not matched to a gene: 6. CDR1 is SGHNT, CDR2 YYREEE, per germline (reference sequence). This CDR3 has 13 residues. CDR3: CASSRTGLSEQYF. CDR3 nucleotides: TGTGCCAGCAGCCGGACAGGGCTCAGCGAGCAGTACTTC.

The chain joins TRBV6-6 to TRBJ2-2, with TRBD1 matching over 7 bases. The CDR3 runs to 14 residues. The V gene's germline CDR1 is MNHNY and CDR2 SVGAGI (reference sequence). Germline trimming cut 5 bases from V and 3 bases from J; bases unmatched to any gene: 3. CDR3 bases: TGTGCCAGCAGTGTCGGGACAGACACCGGGGAGCTGTTTTTT. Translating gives CASSVGTDTGELFF.

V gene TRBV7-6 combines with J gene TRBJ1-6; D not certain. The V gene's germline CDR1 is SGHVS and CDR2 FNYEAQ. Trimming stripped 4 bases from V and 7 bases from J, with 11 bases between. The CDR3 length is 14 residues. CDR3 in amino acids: CASSWEGQNSPLHF. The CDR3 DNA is TGTGCCAGCAGCTGGGAGGGCCAGAATTCACCCCTCCACTTT. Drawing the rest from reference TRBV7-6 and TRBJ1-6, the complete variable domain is GAGVSQSPRYKVTKRGQDVALRCDPISGHVSLYWYRQALGQGPEFLTYFNYEAQQDKSGLPNDRFSAERPEGSISTLTIQRTEQRDSAMYRCASSWEGQNSPLHFGNGTRLTVT.

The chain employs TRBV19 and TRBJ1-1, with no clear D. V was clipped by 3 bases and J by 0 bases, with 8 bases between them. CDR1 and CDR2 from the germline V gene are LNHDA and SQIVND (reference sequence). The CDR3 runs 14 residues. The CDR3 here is CASSIPVMNTEAFF. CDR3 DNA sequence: TGTGCCAGTAGTATCCCAGTCATGAACACTGAAGCTTTCTTT.

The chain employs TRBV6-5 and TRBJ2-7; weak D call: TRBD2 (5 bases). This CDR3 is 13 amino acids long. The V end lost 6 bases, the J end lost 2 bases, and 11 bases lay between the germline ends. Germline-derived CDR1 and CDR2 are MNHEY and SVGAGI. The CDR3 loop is CASRSGNTYEQYF. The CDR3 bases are TGTGCCAGCAGGAGCGGAAATACCTACGAGCAGTACTTC.

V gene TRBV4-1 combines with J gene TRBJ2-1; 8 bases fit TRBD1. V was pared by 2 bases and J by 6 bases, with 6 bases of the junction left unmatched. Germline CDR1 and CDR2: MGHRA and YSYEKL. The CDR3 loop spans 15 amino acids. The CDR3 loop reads CASSQLGTGRNEQFF. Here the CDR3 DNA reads TGCGCCAGCAGCCAATTAGGGACAGGCCGCAATGAGCAGTTCTTC.

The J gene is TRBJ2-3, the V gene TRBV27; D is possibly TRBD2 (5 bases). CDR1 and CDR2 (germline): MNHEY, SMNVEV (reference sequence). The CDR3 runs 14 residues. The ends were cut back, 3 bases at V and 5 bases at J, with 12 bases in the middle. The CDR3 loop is CASSLSRTVDTQYF. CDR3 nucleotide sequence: TGTGCCAGCAGTTTGAGCCGGACTGTAGATACGCAGTATTTT.

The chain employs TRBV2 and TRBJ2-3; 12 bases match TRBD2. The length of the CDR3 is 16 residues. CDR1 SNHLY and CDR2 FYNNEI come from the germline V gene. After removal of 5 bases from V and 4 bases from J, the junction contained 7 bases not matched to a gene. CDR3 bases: TGTGCCAGCAGTAAACTAGCGGGAGGCCTCTCAGATACGCAGTATTTT. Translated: CASSKLAGGLSDTQYF. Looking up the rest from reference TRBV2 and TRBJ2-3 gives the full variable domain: EPEVTQTPSHQVTQMGQEVILRCVPISNHLYFYWYRQILGQKVEFLVSFYNNEISEKSEIFDDQFSVERPDGSNFTLKIRSTKLEDSAMYFCASSKLAGGLSDTQYFGPGTRLTVL.

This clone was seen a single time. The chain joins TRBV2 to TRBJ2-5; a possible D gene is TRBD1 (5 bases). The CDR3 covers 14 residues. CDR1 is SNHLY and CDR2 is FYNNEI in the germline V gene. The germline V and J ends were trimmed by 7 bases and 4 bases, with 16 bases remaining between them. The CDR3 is CASTQRLGPETQYF. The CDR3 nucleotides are TGTGCCAGCACCCAAAGGTTGGGGCCAGAGACCCAGTACTTC. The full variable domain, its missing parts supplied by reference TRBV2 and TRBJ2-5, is EPEVTQTPSHQVTQMGQEVILRCVPISNHLYFYWYRQILGQKVEFLVSFYNNEISEKSEIFDDQFSVERPDGSNFTLKIRSTKLEDSAMYFCASTQRLGPETQYFGPGTRLLVL.

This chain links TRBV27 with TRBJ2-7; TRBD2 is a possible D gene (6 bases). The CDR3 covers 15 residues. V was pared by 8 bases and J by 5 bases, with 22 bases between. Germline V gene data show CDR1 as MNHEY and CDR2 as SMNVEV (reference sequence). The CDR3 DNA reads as TGTGCCAGCGGGTCACCGGGAGAGCTACCTAACGAGCAGTACTTC. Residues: CASGSPGELPNEQYF.

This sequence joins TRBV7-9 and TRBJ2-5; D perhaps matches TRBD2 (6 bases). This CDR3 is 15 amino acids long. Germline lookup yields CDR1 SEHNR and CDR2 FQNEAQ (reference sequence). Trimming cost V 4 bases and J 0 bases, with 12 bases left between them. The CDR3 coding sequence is TGTGCCAGCAGCTCGAACCGGGACTACCAAGAGACCCAGTACTTC. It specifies CASSSNRDYQETQYF.

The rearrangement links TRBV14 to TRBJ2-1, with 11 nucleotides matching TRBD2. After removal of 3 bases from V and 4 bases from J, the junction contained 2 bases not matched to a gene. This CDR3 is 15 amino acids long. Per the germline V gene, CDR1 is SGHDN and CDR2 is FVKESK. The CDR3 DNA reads TGTGCCAGCAGCCAGACTAGCGGGGTATACAATGAGCAGTTCTTC. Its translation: CASSQTSGVYNEQFF.

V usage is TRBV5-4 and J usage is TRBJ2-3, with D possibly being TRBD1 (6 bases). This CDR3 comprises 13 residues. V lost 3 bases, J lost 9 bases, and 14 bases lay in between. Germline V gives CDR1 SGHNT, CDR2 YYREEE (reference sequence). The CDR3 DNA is TGTGCCAGCAGCTCCGAACAGGGAAACACGCAGTATTTT. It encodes CASSSEQGNTQYF.

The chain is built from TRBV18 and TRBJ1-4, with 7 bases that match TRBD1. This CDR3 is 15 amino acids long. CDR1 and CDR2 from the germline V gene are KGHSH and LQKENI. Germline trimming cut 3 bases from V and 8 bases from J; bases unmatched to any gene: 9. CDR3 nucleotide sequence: TGTGCCAGCTCACCGGAACAGGGGAATAAGGAAAAACTGTTTTTT. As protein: CASSPEQGNKEKLFF.

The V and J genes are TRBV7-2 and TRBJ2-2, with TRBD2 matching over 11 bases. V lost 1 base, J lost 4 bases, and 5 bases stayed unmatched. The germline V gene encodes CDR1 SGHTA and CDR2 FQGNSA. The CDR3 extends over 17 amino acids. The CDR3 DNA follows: TGTGCCAGCAGCTTAGATAGCGGGAGGGGGGTCACCGGGGAGCTGTTTTTT. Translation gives CASSLDSGRGVTGELFF.

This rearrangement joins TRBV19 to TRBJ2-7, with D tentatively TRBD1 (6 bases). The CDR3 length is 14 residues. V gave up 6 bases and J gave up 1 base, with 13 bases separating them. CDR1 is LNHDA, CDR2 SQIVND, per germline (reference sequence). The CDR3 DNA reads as TGTGCCAGTAGCATTGCAGGGGTATCCTACGAGCAGTACTTC. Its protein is CASSIAGVSYEQYF.

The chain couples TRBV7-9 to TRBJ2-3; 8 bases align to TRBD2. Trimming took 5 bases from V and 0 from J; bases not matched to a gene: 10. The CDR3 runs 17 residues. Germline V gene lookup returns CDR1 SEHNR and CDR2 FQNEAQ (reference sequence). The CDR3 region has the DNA TGTGCCAGCAGCCCAACCGGGACTAGAACTAGCACAGATACGCAGTATTTT. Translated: CASSPTGTRTSTDTQYF.

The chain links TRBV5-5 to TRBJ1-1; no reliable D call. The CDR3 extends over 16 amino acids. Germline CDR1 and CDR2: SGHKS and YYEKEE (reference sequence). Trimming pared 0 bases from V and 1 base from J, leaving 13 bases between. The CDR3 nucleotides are TGTGCCAGCAGCTTGGCCTGGAGGGCAGGGAACACTGAAGCTTTCTTT. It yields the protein CASSLAWRAGNTEAFF.

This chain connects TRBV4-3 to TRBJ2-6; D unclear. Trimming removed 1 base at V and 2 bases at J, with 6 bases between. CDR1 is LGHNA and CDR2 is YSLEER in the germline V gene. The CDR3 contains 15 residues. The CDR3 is CASSQVRAGANVLTF. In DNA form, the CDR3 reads TGCGCCAGCAGCCAAGTCCGGGCTGGGGCCAACGTCCTGACTTTC.

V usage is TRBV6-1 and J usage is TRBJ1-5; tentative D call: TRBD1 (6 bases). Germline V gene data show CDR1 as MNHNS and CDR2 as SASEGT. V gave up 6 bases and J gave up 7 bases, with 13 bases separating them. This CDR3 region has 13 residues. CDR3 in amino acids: CASRNRDEQPQHF. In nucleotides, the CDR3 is TGTGCCAGCAGGAACAGGGATGAGCAGCCCCAGCATTTT.

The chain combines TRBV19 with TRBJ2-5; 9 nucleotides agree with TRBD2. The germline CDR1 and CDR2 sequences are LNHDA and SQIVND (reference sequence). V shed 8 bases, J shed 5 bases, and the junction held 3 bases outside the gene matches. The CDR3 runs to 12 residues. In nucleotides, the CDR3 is TGTGCCAGTGCGACTAGCGGTGAGACCCAGTACTTC. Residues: CASATSGETQYF. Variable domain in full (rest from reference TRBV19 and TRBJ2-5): DGGITQSPKYLFRKEGQNVTLSCEQNLNHDAMYWYRQDPGQGLRLIYYSQIVNDFQKGDIAEGYSVSREKKESFPLTVTSAQKNPTAFYLCASATSGETQYFGPGTRLLVL.